The 24 T cell receptor beta chains given below trace back to one sample, sequenced in a study of CD8 T cells in ankylosing spondylitis. TCRdb processed the 5' RACE reads anew with MiXCR; each CDR3 protein has one entry. Of 150,000 to 200,000 distinct CDR3 sequences detected, roughly 30% appear once; the ten largest clones hold about 5.5%. The sample taken for sequencing was synovial fluid, either unsorted or a sorted T cell fraction (not recorded which). These receptors all come from a male donor with ankylosing spondylitis.

This clonotype has just a few counts. This chain joins TRBV9 and TRBJ2-1; the match to TRBD2 covers 13 bases. CDR1 and CDR2 from the germline V gene are SGDLS and YYNGEE. This CDR3 has 16 amino acids. V shed 4 bases, J shed 5 bases, and the junction held 6 bases outside the gene matches. DNA of the CDR3: TGTGCCAGCAGCCGAGGGACTAGCGGGACTAACAATGAGCAGTTCTTC. Translating it yields CASSRGTSGTNNEQFF.

This chain joins TRBV5-1 and TRBJ2-1, with D tentatively TRBD2 (7 bases). V was cut by 0 bases and J by 0 bases, with 10 bases left in between. Germline-derived CDR1 and CDR2 are SGHRS and YFSETQ. The CDR3 consists of 16 residues. The CDR3 loop reads CASSLEGGPSYNEQFF. CDR3 in DNA: TGCGCCAGCAGCTTGGAGGGGGGGCCCTCCTACAATGAGCAGTTCTTC.

This clonotype came up a few times. This chain links TRBV18 with TRBJ2-5; tentatively, D is TRBD1 (5 bases). The CDR3 has 14 residues. V was cut by 2 bases and J by 2 bases, with 9 bases left in between. Germline V gene lookup returns CDR1 KGHSH and CDR2 LQKENI. The CDR3, as DNA: TGTGCCAGCTCACCAATAAAGGGGCAAGAGACCCAGTACTTC. Its translation: CASSPIKGQETQYF.

The chain joins TRBV11-1 to TRBJ1-1; TRBD1 might be the D (5 bases). V lost 1 base and J 1 base, leaving 19 bases between the germline ends. The length of the CDR3 is 18 residues. Germline V gene sequence: CDR1 SGHAT, CDR2 FQDESV (reference sequence). The CDR3 spells CASSLGRGAYDQNTEAFF. The CDR3 DNA is TGTGCCAGCAGCTTAGGTAGGGGCGCGTATGACCAGAACACTGAAGCTTTCTTT.

The chain carries TRBV18 and TRBJ2-1; D possibly corresponds to TRBD1 (6 bases). V was clipped by 6 bases and J by 7 bases, with 31 bases between them. The germline V gene encodes CDR1 KGHSH and CDR2 LQKENI. This CDR3 contains 19 residues. The chain's CDR3 is CASSPTTSFGTSSGNEQFF. The CDR3 DNA sequence: TGTGCCAGCTCCCCTACCACGTCCTTTGGGACATCCAGTGGGAATGAGCAGTTCTTC.

The rearrangement links TRBV20-1 to TRBJ2-5, with 9 bases fitting TRBD1. Germline lookup yields CDR1 DFQATT and CDR2 SNEGSKA (reference sequence). The length of the CDR3 is 17 residues. Unmatched junction bases numbered 14, after V lost 1 base and J lost 5 bases. The CDR3, as DNA: TGCAGTGCTAGAGCCTCCTTGGGGACAGGGAGGACGGAGACCCAGTACTTC. As protein: CSARASLGTGRTETQYF.

V and J are TRBV9 and TRBJ1-2; D may be TRBD1 (5 bases). This CDR3 comprises 16 residues. Germline V gives CDR1 SGDLS, CDR2 YYNGEE. V was clipped by 2 bases and J by 6 bases, with 20 bases between them. In DNA, the CDR3 is TGTGCCAGCAGCGTTGGGGTTGGGGCAGGGCCGGATGGCTACACCTTC. As protein: CASSVGVGAGPDGYTF.

The chain has TRBV28 and TRBJ1-5, with 7 positions matching TRBD1. The CDR3 length is 15 residues. Trimming took 3 bases from V and 3 from J; bases not matched to a gene: 5. Per germline, CDR1 MDHEN and CDR2 SYDVKM. DNA for the CDR3: TGTGCCAGCAGTTTCCCAGGGACAGTCAATCAGCCCCAGCATTTT. Translating gives CASSFPGTVNQPQHF.

The rearrangement links TRBV4-2 to TRBJ2-3; weak D call: TRBD2 (5 bases). V lost 4 bases to trimming and J lost 2 bases, with 16 bases between them. CDR3 length equals 16 residues. The germline V gene has CDR1 LGHNA and CDR2 YNFKEQ. Here the CDR3 reads CASSPLRAGITDTQYF. CDR3 bases: TGTGCCAGCAGCCCCTTAAGGGCCGGGATCACAGATACGCAGTATTTT.

This chain links TRBV12-3 or TRBV12-4 with TRBJ2-7; 8 bases fit TRBD1. V lost 6 bases and J lost 2; bases outside the gene matches: 9. This CDR3 has 15 amino acids. Written as DNA, the CDR3 is TGTGCCAGCAGGGAATCAGGGGGCGGGACCTACGAGCAGTACTTC. This gives the protein CASRESGGGTYEQYF.

The V and J genes are TRBV5-1 and TRBJ2-5, with D possibly matching TRBD2 (6 bases). The germline V and J ends were trimmed by 5 bases and 4 bases, with 15 bases remaining between them. There are 14 residues in the CDR3. Germline V lookup: CDR1 SGHRS, CDR2 YFSETQ. CDR3 region: CASSQSRDRETQYF. The CDR3 nucleotides read TGCGCCAGCAGTCAGTCGCGGGACCGAGAGACCCAGTACTTC.

The chain is built from TRBV7-9 and TRBJ1-2; D not certain. The CDR3 spans 13 residues. Germline V lookup: CDR1 SEHNR, CDR2 FQNEAQ (reference sequence). Trimming pared 4 bases from V and 2 bases from J, leaving 8 bases between. This chain's CDR3 is CASSSDTNYGYTF. The CDR3 nucleotides read TGTGCCAGCAGCTCAGACACCAACTATGGCTACACCTTC.

This clonotype was seen only a few times. The chain is built from TRBV9 and TRBJ2-3; TRBD2 agrees at 9 bases. The CDR3 totals 18 residues. V was clipped by 4 bases and J by 2 bases; unmatched bases: 14. Germline lookup yields CDR1 SGDLS and CDR2 YYNGEE. The CDR3 DNA is TGTGCCAGCAGCCGTCTAGGCGGGACTAGCACTTCCACAGATACGCAGTATTTT. It translates to CASSRLGGTSTSTDTQYF.

This chain joins TRBV20-1 and TRBJ2-1, with a tentative D call TRBD1 (5 bases). The CDR3 runs to 15 residues. V shed 0 bases and J shed 9 bases, with 18 bases lying between them. In germline, CDR1 is DFQATT, CDR2 SNEGSKA (reference sequence). CDR3: CSARDYLAGSSEQFF. The CDR3 DNA sequence: TGCAGTGCTAGAGATTATTTGGCAGGGTCTAGTGAGCAGTTCTTC.

Ten or more counts support this clonotype. The chain uses TRBV9 and TRBJ2-6; D is unresolved. The CDR3 loop spans 15 amino acids. V was shortened by 4 bases and J by 0 bases, with 8 bases between the two germline ends. Per the germline V gene, CDR1 is SGDLS and CDR2 is YYNGEE. The CDR3 loop reads CASSTVDSGANVLTF. CDR3 sequence (DNA): TGTGCCAGCAGCACGGTCGACTCTGGGGCCAACGTCCTGACTTTC. The full variable domain, its missing parts supplied by reference TRBV9 and TRBJ2-6, is DSGVTQTPKHLITATGQRVTLRCSPRSGDLSVYWYQQSLDQGLQFLIQYYNGEERAKGNILERFSAQQFPDLHSELNLSSLELGDSALYFCASSTVDSGANVLTFGAGSRLTVL.

The V call is TRBV29-1, the J call TRBJ1-1, with D maybe TRBD1 (5 bases). The V gene's germline CDR1 is SQVTM and CDR2 ANQGSEA. V was cut by 7 bases and J by 5 bases, with 14 bases left in between. The CDR3 length is 12 residues. The CDR3 DNA reads as TGCAGCGGGGGGGGAGTCGAAACTGAAGCTTTCTTT. Residues: CSGGGVETEAFF.

This rearrangement joins TRBV7-6 to TRBJ2-4; no reliable D call. Trimming shortened V by 1 base and J by 3 bases, and 7 bases separated the two germline ends. Germline values: CDR1 SGHVS, CDR2 FNYEAQ. There are 14 residues in the CDR3. The CDR3 nucleotides are TGTGCCAGCAGCTTAGGGGTCTTCAAAAACATTCAGTACTTC. Its protein product is CASSLGVFKNIQYF.

The rearrangement joins TRBV20-1 to TRBJ2-3, with D hard to call. Germline assignment: CDR1 DFQATT and CDR2 SNEGSKA (reference sequence). V gave up 6 bases and J gave up 4 bases, with 11 bases separating them. The CDR3 sequence is 12 residues long. The CDR3 sequence is CSAGLGPDTQYF. The DNA of the CDR3 is TGCAGTGCCGGGCTGGGCCCAGATACGCAGTATTTT.

In this sample, this clonotype turned up many times. The V gene is TRBV12-3 or TRBV12-4, the J gene TRBJ2-3; D not resolved. Trimming took 3 bases from V and 1 from J, leaving 11 bases between them. This CDR3 has 15 amino acids. The DNA of the CDR3 is TGTGCCAGCAGTTTCAATAGTGGGGGCACAGATACGCAGTATTTT. Protein sequence: CASSFNSGGTDTQYF.

V and J are TRBV11-2 and TRBJ2-7; 7 bases align to TRBD1. The CDR3 totals 11 residues. Trimming removed 5 bases from V and 9 bases from J; junction bases left unmatched: 4. Germline-derived CDR1 and CDR2 are SGHAT and FQNNGV. The CDR3 sequence is CASSQDRRQYF. The CDR3 bases are TGTGCCAGCAGCCAGGACAGGCGGCAGTACTTC.

The V call is TRBV20-1, the J call TRBJ2-7; D is uncertain. The germline gives CDR1 DFQATT, CDR2 SNEGSKA (reference sequence). The CDR3 extends over 13 amino acids. V lost 4 bases to trimming and J lost 3 bases, with 13 bases between them. The CDR3 DNA reads TGCAGTGCTATCGCGGAGAATTACTACGAGCAGTACTTC. Protein sequence: CSAIAENYYEQYF.

The genes are TRBV20-1 and TRBJ2-5; tentative D call: TRBD2 (6 bases). The CDR3 is 15 residues long. CDR1 DFQATT and CDR2 SNEGSKA come from the germline V gene (reference sequence). Trimming cost V 2 bases and J 0 bases, with 13 bases left between them. The CDR3 DNA is TGCAGTGCTAGAATGTCTCGGGGGAACCAAGAGACCCAGTACTTC. It specifies CSARMSRGNQETQYF.

This clonotype appeared a few times. The genes are TRBV11-2 and TRBJ2-1; D perhaps matches TRBD2 (7 bases). Germline V gene lookup returns CDR1 SGHAT and CDR2 FQNNGV. The CDR3 contains 16 residues. V was cut by 7 bases and J by 9 bases, with 25 bases left in between. The CDR3 DNA is TGTGCCAGCACCCTCAGGCGGGAAGGGGGGGGGACTGAGCAGTTCTTC. It specifies CASTLRREGGGTEQFF. The variable domain in full, with the rest retrieved from reference TRBV11-2 and TRBJ2-1, is EAGVAQSPRYKIIEKRQSVAFWCNPISGHATLYWYQQILGQGPKLLIQFQNNGVVDDSQLPKDRFSAERLKGVDSTLKIQPAKLEDSAVYLCASTLRREGGGTEQFFGPGTRLTVL.

The gene calls are TRBV20-1 and TRBJ2-7, with 8 bases aligning to TRBD2. V gave up 6 bases and J gave up 5 bases; unmatched junction bases: 12. Per germline, CDR1 DFQATT and CDR2 SNEGSKA (reference sequence). The CDR3 length is 14 residues. The CDR3 nucleotides read TGCAGTGCGCGGACTAGCCCTATCTTGAACGAGCAGTACTTC. This codes for CSARTSPILNEQYF.